The rows below give T cell receptor beta chains drawn from one sample of a study of T cell responses to AZD1222 COVID-19 vaccine. TCRdb keeps only in-frame clones here, not all; method: immunoSEQ multiplex PCR. Of about 120,000 clones in the sample, 93% were seen once. The input for sequencing was peripheral blood, taken on day 0 of AZD1222 vaccination. These receptor sequences come from an adult in good health. The CDR3 runs from the conserved cysteine through the conserved F or W. A D gene is named only where the DNA matches it firmly. Clone size, where shown, is once, few, many, or a class for clones that have expanded.

d_call: .
v_call: TRBV29-1
clone_size: .
j_call: TRBJ2-3
cdr3_length: 10
cdr3_aa: CSVDTDTQYF
cdr3_nt: TGCAGCGTTGACACAGATACGCAGTATTTT

d_call: .
v_call: TRBV19
clone_size: .
j_call: TRBJ2-1
cdr3_length: 13
cdr3_aa: CATETGSYNEQFF
cdr3_nt: TGTGCCACGGAGACTGGCTCCTACAATGAGCAGTTCTTC

d_call: TRBD2
v_call: TRBV28
clone_size: .
j_call: TRBJ2-5
cdr3_length: 13
cdr3_aa: CASSLAGGETQYF
cdr3_nt: TGTGCCAGCAGTTTAGCGGGAGGAGAGACCCAGTACTTC

d_call: .
v_call: TRBV7-6
clone_size: .
j_call: TRBJ2-2
cdr3_length: 15
cdr3_aa: CASSEWTNGDGELFF
cdr3_nt: TGTGCCAGCAGCGAATGGACAAATGGGGACGGGGAGCTGTTTTTT

d_call: .
v_call: TRBV28
clone_size: once
j_call: TRBJ1-1
cdr3_length: 13
cdr3_aa: CASSFTATWKAFF
cdr3_nt: TGTGCCAGCAGTTTTACTGCTACTTGGAAAGCTTTCTTT

d_call: .
v_call: TRBV5-1
clone_size: .
j_call: TRBJ1-6
cdr3_length: 15
cdr3_aa: CASSLQGINNSPLHF
cdr3_nt: TGCGCCAGCAGCTTACAGGGAATAAATAATTCACCCCTCCACTTT

d_call: .
v_call: TRBV10-3
clone_size: .
j_call: TRBJ2-3
cdr3_length: 13
cdr3_aa: CAIGPRHGDTQYF
cdr3_nt: TGTGCCATCGGACCCCGACATGGGGATACGCAGTATTTT

d_call: TRBD2
v_call: TRBV10-3
clone_size: .
j_call: TRBJ2-7
cdr3_length: 22
cdr3_aa: CAISENSRLAGGPRGSSYEQYF
cdr3_nt: TGTGCCATCAGTGAGAACTCAAGACTAGCGGGAGGGCCCAGGGGGTCCTCCTACGAGCAGTACTTC

d_call: .
v_call: TRBV21-1
clone_size: .
j_call: TRBJ2-7
cdr3_length: 15
cdr3_aa: CASRVRELISYEQYF
cdr3_nt: TGTGCCAGCAGGGTCCGGGAACTAATCTCCTACGAGCAGTACTTC

d_call: .
v_call: TRBV10-3
clone_size: .
j_call: TRBJ2-2
cdr3_length: 15
cdr3_aa: CAISESVQNTGELFF
cdr3_nt: TGTGCCATCAGTGAGTCGGTACAGAACACCGGGGAGCTGTTTTTT

d_call: TRBD2
v_call: TRBV11-2
clone_size: .
j_call: TRBJ2-7
cdr3_length: 18
cdr3_aa: CASSLDVDEGLARYEQYF
cdr3_nt: TGTGCCAGCAGCTTAGATGTAGACGAGGGACTAGCACGGTACGAGCAGTACTTC

d_call: .
v_call: TRBV18
clone_size: once
j_call: TRBJ1-1
cdr3_length: 12
cdr3_aa: CASSPGTAEAFF
cdr3_nt: TGTGCCAGCTCACCGGGGACGGCTGAAGCTTTCTTT

d_call: .
v_call: TRBV28
clone_size: .
j_call: TRBJ2-7
cdr3_length: 13
cdr3_aa: CASSKVVGYEQYF
cdr3_nt: TGTGCCAGCAGCAAGGTAGTAGGGTACGAGCAGTACTTC

d_call: .
v_call: TRBV10-3
clone_size: .
j_call: TRBJ2-5
cdr3_length: 14
cdr3_aa: CAISESFFQETQYF
cdr3_nt: TGTGCCATCAGTGAGTCGTTTTTCCAAGAGACCCAGTACTTC

d_call: .
v_call: TRBV4-1
clone_size: .
j_call: TRBJ2-5
cdr3_length: 15
cdr3_aa: CASSQDEGNQETQYF
cdr3_nt: TGCGCCAGCAGCCAAGATGAAGGGAACCAAGAGACCCAGTACTTC

d_call: .
v_call: TRBV2
clone_size: once
j_call: TRBJ2-2
cdr3_length: 13
cdr3_aa: CASNDREDGELFF
cdr3_nt: TGTGCCAGCAACGACAGGGAGGACGGGGAGCTGTTTTTT

d_call: .
v_call: TRBV28
clone_size: .
j_call: TRBJ1-1
cdr3_length: 11
cdr3_aa: CASTENTEAFF
cdr3_nt: TGTGCCAGCACGGAGAACACTGAAGCTTTCTTT

d_call: .
v_call: TRBV28
clone_size: .
j_call: TRBJ1-5
cdr3_length: 14
cdr3_aa: CASWPGFSNQPQHF
cdr3_nt: TGTGCCAGCTGGCCGGGGTTTAGCAATCAGCCCCAGCATTTT

d_call: .
v_call: TRBV28
clone_size: .
j_call: TRBJ1-1
cdr3_length: 14
cdr3_aa: CASSFSRGNTEAFF
cdr3_nt: TGTGCCAGCAGTTTTTCTCGGGGGAACACTGAAGCTTTCTTT

d_call: TRBD1
v_call: TRBV10-3
clone_size: .
j_call: TRBJ1-5
cdr3_length: 15
cdr3_aa: CATLSDRGGNQPQHF
cdr3_nt: TGTGCCACCCTTTCGGACAGGGGTGGCAATCAGCCCCAGCATTTT

d_call: .
v_call: TRBV6-1
clone_size: .
j_call: TRBJ2-7
cdr3_length: 14
cdr3_aa: CASSEVFTRGYLYF
cdr3_nt: TGTGCCAGCAGTGAAGTCTTCACCAGGGGATATCTGTACTTC

d_call: .
v_call: TRBV10-2
clone_size: .
j_call: TRBJ1-5
cdr3_length: 15
cdr3_aa: CASRSGLFSNQPQHF
cdr3_nt: TGCGCCAGCAGATCAGGACTCTTTAGCAATCAGCCCCAGCATTTT

d_call: .
v_call: TRBV15
clone_size: .
j_call: TRBJ2-3
cdr3_length: 14
cdr3_aa: CATSRGLAADTQYF
cdr3_nt: TGTGCCACCAGCAGAGGGCTAGCCGCAGATACGCAGTATTTT